This T cell receptor beta chain was observed in a study of blood T cell repertoires in COVID-19. Study-wide background: Nucleic acid was either cDNA or gDNA, and it came from T cells, B-cell-depleted T cells, or PBMCs.

Unmatched junction bases numbered 2, after V lost 6 bases and J lost 11 bases. Germline V CDR1 and CDR2: MNHEY, SVGAGI. The CDR3 consists of 11 residues. Method: immunoSEQ multiplex PCR; TCRdb's copy keeps in-frame clones and lacks some. The sample gives 430,000 or so clones, more than 70% of which show up once; 1.2% to 1.5% is in the top ten. This TCR came from a woman aged 18-35 years who had been exposed to COVID-19. Material: PBMCs or T cells enriched from blood (not recorded which). J is TRBJ2-7 and V is TRBV6-5; 12 nucleotides agree with TRBD2. CDR3: CASSSSGREYF. In DNA, the CDR3 is TGTGCCAGCAGCTCTAGCGGGAGGGAGTACTTC.